These T cell receptor beta chains were read from a single sample in a study of T cell repertoires in cytomegalovirus infection. Their specific antigens are unknown. TCRdb redid the calling of the reads with MiXCR, one entry per CDR3 protein. The data contain roughly 990,000 distinct CDR3 sequences, about a third of them singletons. The sequences come from cultured CD8+ T cells from PBMCs, collected from culture after CMV antigen stimulation. All receptors come from a human donor in good health (CMV status not recorded). Some clones in this sample may be carry-over from other donors' samples. CDR3s include the opening cysteine and the closing phenylalanine or tryptophan. Each record gives: clone size, V gene, D gene, J gene, CDR3 protein, CDR3 DNA. A D gene is named only where the DNA matches it firmly. A row's size may be missing; if present it is once, few, many or a size class.

clone_size: NA; v_call: TRBV6-6; d_call: TRBD1; j_call: TRBJ1-1; cdr3_aa: CASSYLADRENTEAFF; cdr3_nt: TGTGCCAGCAGTTACCTAGCCGACAGGGAGAACACTGAAGCTTTCTTT
clone_size: NA; v_call: TRBV7-9; d_call: TRBD2; j_call: TRBJ2-2; cdr3_aa: CASSQPGLARAGELFF; cdr3_nt: TGTGCCAGCAGCCAACCGGGACTAGCGAGGGCCGGGGAGCTGTTTTTT
clone_size: NA; v_call: TRBV7-9; d_call: NA; j_call: TRBJ1-2; cdr3_aa: CASSLGEVPLFYGYTF; cdr3_nt: TGTGCCAGCAGCCTGGGGGAGGTCCCGCTCTTCTATGGCTACACCTTC
clone_size: once; v_call: TRBV20-1; d_call: NA; j_call: TRBJ2-5; cdr3_aa: CSAPKGGQQETQYF; cdr3_nt: TGCAGTGCTCCTAAAGGGGGACAACAAGAGACCCAGTACTTC
clone_size: NA; v_call: TRBV29-1; d_call: NA; j_call: TRBJ2-1; cdr3_aa: CSVEGQPTGQYNEQFF; cdr3_nt: TGCAGCGTTGAAGGACAGCCAACGGGGCAGTACAATGAGCAGTTCTTC
clone_size: few; v_call: TRBV19; d_call: TRBD1; j_call: TRBJ2-6; cdr3_aa: CASRDRVGAGANVLTF; cdr3_nt: TGTGCCAGTAGAGACAGGGTAGGGGCTGGGGCCAACGTCCTGACTTTC
clone_size: NA; v_call: TRBV12-3/TRBV12-4; d_call: TRBD1; j_call: TRBJ1-2; cdr3_aa: CASSFGPGQAYGYTF; cdr3_nt: TGTGCCAGCAGTTTTGGTCCGGGACAGGCCTATGGCTACACCTTC
clone_size: NA; v_call: TRBV6-1; d_call: NA; j_call: TRBJ2-5; cdr3_aa: CASRPGQGGETQYF; cdr3_nt: TGTGCCAGCAGGCCTGGACAGGGAGGGGAGACCCAGTACTTC
clone_size: NA; v_call: TRBV6-1; d_call: TRBD1; j_call: TRBJ2-7; cdr3_aa: CASRPTGKVYEQYF; cdr3_nt: TGTGCCAGCAGGCCGACAGGGAAAGTCTACGAGCAGTACTTC
clone_size: many; v_call: TRBV28; d_call: NA; j_call: TRBJ2-3; cdr3_aa: CASSSTTTDTQYF; cdr3_nt: TGTGCCAGCAGCTCGACCACCACAGATACGCAGTATTTT
clone_size: once; v_call: TRBV6-5; d_call: NA; j_call: TRBJ2-5; cdr3_aa: CVSSSHFEGDKPFQETQYF; cdr3_nt: TGTGTCAGCAGTTCCCACTTCGAAGGGGACAAACCCTTTCAAGAGACCCAGTACTTC
clone_size: few; v_call: TRBV19; d_call: NA; j_call: TRBJ1-2; cdr3_aa: CASSVGQSANYGYTF; cdr3_nt: TGTGCCAGTAGTGTCGGACAGTCCGCTAACTATGGCTACACCTTC
clone_size: NA; v_call: TRBV4-1; d_call: TRBD2; j_call: TRBJ2-7; cdr3_aa: CASSQVPSGVYSYEQYF; cdr3_nt: TGCGCCAGCAGCCAAGTCCCTAGCGGGGTATATTCCTACGAGCAGTACTTC
clone_size: few; v_call: TRBV7-9; d_call: NA; j_call: TRBJ2-7; cdr3_aa: CASSRQGGEQYF; cdr3_nt: TGTGCCAGCAGTCGGCAGGGTGGCGAGCAGTACTTC
clone_size: NA; v_call: TRBV20-1; d_call: NA; j_call: TRBJ1-1; cdr3_aa: CSASSAVMNTEAFF; cdr3_nt: TGCAGTGCTAGTTCCGCCGTAATGAACACTGAAGCTTTCTTT
clone_size: few; v_call: TRBV11-2; d_call: NA; j_call: TRBJ2-7; cdr3_aa: CASSPGVAYEQYF; cdr3_nt: TGTGCCAGCAGCCCCGGGGTCGCCTACGAGCAGTACTTC
clone_size: many; v_call: TRBV20-1; d_call: NA; j_call: TRBJ1-2; cdr3_aa: CSARNYQATSGYTF; cdr3_nt: TGCAGTGCTAGGAATTACCAGGCCACGAGTGGCTACACCTTC
clone_size: few; v_call: TRBV15; d_call: NA; j_call: TRBJ1-6; cdr3_aa: CATSREGVSPLHF; cdr3_nt: TGTGCCACCAGCAGAGAGGGGGTTTCACCCCTCCACTTT
clone_size: few; v_call: TRBV6-5; d_call: NA; j_call: TRBJ1-2; cdr3_aa: CASSYSGLGYTF; cdr3_nt: TGTGCCAGCAGTTACTCAGGGTTAGGCTACACCTTC
clone_size: few; v_call: TRBV20-1; d_call: NA; j_call: TRBJ1-6; cdr3_aa: CSAKGPPNSPLHF; cdr3_nt: TGCAGTGCTAAAGGACCCCCTAATTCACCCCTCCACTTT
clone_size: NA; v_call: TRBV6-6; d_call: NA; j_call: TRBJ1-2; cdr3_aa: CASPPPRKRGYTF; cdr3_nt: TGTGCCAGCCCCCCCCCGAGGAAGAGAGGCTACACCTTC
clone_size: NA; v_call: TRBV29-1; d_call: NA; j_call: TRBJ1-2; cdr3_aa: CSVGRENSYYGYTF; cdr3_nt: TGCAGCGTTGGAAGAGAGAATAGCTACTATGGCTACACCTTC
clone_size: NA; v_call: TRBV6-2/TRBV6-3; d_call: TRBD1; j_call: TRBJ2-2; cdr3_aa: CASTPRDRETNTGELFF; cdr3_nt: TGTGCCAGCACCCCTCGGGACAGGGAAACTAACACCGGGGAGCTGTTTTTT
clone_size: many; v_call: TRBV14; d_call: NA; j_call: TRBJ1-5; cdr3_aa: CASSQDRRQPQHF; cdr3_nt: TGTGCCAGCAGCCAAGATCGTCGTCAGCCCCAGCATTTT
clone_size: NA; v_call: TRBV6-2/TRBV6-3; d_call: NA; j_call: TRBJ2-5; cdr3_aa: CASSEEGGYQETQYF; cdr3_nt: TGTGCCAGCAGTGAAGAGGGCGGGTACCAAGAGACCCAGTACTTC
clone_size: many; v_call: TRBV7-8; d_call: NA; j_call: TRBJ2-5; cdr3_aa: CASSLVGLDYPRETQYF; cdr3_nt: TGTGCCAGCAGCTTAGTGGGATTAGACTATCCGAGGGAGACCCAGTACTTC
clone_size: NA; v_call: TRBV9; d_call: NA; j_call: TRBJ2-6; cdr3_aa: CASSVDRIVGFSSGANVLTF; cdr3_nt: TGTGCCAGCAGCGTAGACCGTATCGTGGGGTTCAGCTCTGGGGCCAACGTCCTGACTTTC
clone_size: many; v_call: TRBV4-1; d_call: NA; j_call: TRBJ1-2; cdr3_aa: CASSQGIYGYTF; cdr3_nt: TGCGCCAGCAGTCAAGGGATTTATGGCTACACCTTC
clone_size: few; v_call: TRBV4-3; d_call: TRBD1; j_call: TRBJ1-1; cdr3_aa: CASSHPPGGVTEAFF; cdr3_nt: TGCGCCAGCAGCCATCCCCCAGGGGGAGTCACTGAAGCTTTCTTT
clone_size: many; v_call: TRBV7-2; d_call: NA; j_call: TRBJ2-3; cdr3_aa: CASSLGAGKYTDTQYF; cdr3_nt: TGTGCCAGCAGCTTAGGCGCCGGAAAGTACACAGATACGCAGTATTTT
clone_size: NA; v_call: TRBV7-2; d_call: NA; j_call: TRBJ1-1; cdr3_aa: CANSGRRTNTEAFF; cdr3_nt: TGTGCCAACAGCGGGAGACGGACGAACACTGAAGCTTTCTTT
clone_size: NA; v_call: TRBV10-3; d_call: NA; j_call: TRBJ1-2; cdr3_aa: CAISAEVANYGYTF; cdr3_nt: TGTGCCATCAGTGCGGAGGTCGCTAACTATGGCTACACCTTC